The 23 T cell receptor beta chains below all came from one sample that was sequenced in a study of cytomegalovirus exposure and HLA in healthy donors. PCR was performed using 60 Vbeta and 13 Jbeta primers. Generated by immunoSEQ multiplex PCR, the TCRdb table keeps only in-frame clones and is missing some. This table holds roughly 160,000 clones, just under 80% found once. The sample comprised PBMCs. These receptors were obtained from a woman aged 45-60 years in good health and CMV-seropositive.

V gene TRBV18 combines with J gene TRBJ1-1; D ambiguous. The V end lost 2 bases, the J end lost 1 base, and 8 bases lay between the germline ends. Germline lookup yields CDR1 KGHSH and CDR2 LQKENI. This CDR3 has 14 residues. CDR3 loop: CASSPVSRNTEAFF. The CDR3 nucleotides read TGTGCCAGCTCACCAGTTTCCCGGAACACTGAAGCTTTCTTT.

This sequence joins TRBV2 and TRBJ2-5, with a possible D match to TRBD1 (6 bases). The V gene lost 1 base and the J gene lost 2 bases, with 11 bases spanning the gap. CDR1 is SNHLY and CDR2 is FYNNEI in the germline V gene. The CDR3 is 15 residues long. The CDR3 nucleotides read TGTGCCAGCAGTGAAGAGGGGGAAGGGCAAGAGACCCAGTACTTC. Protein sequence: CASSEEGEGQETQYF.

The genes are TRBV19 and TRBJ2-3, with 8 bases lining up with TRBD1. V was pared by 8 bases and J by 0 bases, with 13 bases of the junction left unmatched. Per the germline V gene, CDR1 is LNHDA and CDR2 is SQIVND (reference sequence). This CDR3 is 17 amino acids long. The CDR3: CASASETGAPSTDTQYF. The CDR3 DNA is TGTGCCAGTGCGAGTGAGACAGGGGCCCCTAGCACAGATACGCAGTATTTT.

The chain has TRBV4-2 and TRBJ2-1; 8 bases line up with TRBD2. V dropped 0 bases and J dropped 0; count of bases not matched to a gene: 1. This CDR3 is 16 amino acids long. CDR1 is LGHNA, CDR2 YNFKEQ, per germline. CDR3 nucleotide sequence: TGTGCCAGCAGCCAAGAGGGGACTAGCTCCTACAATGAGCAGTTCTTC. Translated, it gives CASSQEGTSSYNEQFF.

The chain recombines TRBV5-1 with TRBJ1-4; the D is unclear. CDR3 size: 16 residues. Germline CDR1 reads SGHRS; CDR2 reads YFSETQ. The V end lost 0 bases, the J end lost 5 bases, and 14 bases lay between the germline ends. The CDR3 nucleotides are TGCGCCAGCAGCTTGGAAAGGCCGGCGGGGAATGAAAAACTGTTTTTT. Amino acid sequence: CASSLERPAGNEKLFF.

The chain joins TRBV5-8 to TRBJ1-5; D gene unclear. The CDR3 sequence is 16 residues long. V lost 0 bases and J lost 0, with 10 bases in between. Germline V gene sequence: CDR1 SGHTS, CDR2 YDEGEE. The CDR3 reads CASSLAPPYSNQPQHF. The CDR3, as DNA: TGTGCCAGCAGCTTGGCGCCACCCTATAGCAATCAGCCCCAGCATTTT.

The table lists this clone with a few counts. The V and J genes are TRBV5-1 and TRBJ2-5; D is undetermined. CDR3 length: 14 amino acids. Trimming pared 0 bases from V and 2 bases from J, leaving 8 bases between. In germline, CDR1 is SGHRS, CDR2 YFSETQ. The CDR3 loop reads CASSLAGGQETQYF. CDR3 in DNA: TGCGCCAGCAGCTTGGCCGGCGGTCAAGAGACCCAGTACTTC.

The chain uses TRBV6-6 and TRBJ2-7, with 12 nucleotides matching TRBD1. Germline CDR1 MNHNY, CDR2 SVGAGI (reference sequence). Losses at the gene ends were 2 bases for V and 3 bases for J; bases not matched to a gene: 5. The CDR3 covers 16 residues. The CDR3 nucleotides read TGTGCCAGCAGTTACGTGGGACAGGGGGCCGTCTACGAGCAGTACTTC. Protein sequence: CASSYVGQGAVYEQYF.

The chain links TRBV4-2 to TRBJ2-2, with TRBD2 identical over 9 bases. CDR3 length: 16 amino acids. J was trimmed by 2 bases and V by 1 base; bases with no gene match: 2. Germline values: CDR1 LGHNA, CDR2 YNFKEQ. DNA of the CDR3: TGTGCCAGCAGCCAAGGCGGGGGGGCAAACACCGGGGAGCTGTTTTTT. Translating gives CASSQGGGANTGELFF.

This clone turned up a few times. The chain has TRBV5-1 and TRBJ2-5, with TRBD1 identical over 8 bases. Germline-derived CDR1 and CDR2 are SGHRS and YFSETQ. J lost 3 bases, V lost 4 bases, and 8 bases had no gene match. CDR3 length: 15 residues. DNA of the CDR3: TGCGCCAGCAGCCTAAACTTACAGGGGGAAGAGACCCAGTACTTC. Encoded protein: CASSLNLQGEETQYF.

The CDR3 loop is CASAVRGSGYTF. CDR3 nucleotides: TGTGCCAGCGCGGTGCGAGGATCTGGCTACACCTTC. This sequence joins TRBV13 and TRBJ1-2, with unresolved D. V was shortened by 8 bases and J by 7 bases, with 14 bases between the two germline ends. The CDR3 is 12 amino acids. From germline, CDR1 is PRHDT and CDR2 FYEKMQ (reference sequence).

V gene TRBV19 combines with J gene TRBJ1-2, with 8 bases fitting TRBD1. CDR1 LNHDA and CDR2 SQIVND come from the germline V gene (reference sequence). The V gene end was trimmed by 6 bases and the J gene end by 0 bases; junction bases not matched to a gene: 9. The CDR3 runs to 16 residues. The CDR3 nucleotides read TGTGCCAGTAGCCGACAGGGGAAGGGAGCTAACTATGGCTACACCTTC. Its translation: CASSRQGKGANYGYTF. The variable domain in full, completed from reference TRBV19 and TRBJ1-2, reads DGGITQSPKYLFRKEGQNVTLSCEQNLNHDAMYWYRQDPGQGLRLIYYSQIVNDFQKGDIAEGYSVSREKKESFPLTVTSAQKNPTAFYLCASSRQGKGANYGYTFGSGTRLTVV.

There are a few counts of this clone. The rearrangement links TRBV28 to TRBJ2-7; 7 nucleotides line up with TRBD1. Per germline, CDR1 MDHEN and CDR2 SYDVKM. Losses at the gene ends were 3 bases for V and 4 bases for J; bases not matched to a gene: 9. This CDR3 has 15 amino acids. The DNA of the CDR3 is TGTGCCAGCAGTTTTGGGCGGACAGGAATGTACGAGCAGTACTTC. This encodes CASSFGRTGMYEQYF. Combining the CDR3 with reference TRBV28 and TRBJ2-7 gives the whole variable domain DVKVTQSSRYLVKRTGEKVFLECVQDMDHENMFWYRQDPGLGLRLIYFSYDVKMKEKGDIPEGYSVSREKKERFSLILESASTNQTSMYLCASSFGRTGMYEQYFGPGTRLTVT.

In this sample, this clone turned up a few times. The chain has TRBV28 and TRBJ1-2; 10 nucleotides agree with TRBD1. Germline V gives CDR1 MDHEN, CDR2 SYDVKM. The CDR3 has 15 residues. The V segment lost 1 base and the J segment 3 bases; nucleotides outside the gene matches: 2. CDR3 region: CASSLSTGGDYGYTF. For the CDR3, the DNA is TGTGCCAGCAGTTTATCGACAGGGGGCGACTATGGCTACACCTTC.

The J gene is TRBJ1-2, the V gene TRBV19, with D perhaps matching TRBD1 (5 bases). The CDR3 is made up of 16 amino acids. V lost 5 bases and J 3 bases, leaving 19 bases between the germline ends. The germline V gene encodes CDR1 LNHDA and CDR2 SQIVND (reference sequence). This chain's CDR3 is CASSVLGTPGDYGYTF. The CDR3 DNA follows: TGTGCCAGTAGTGTCCTCGGGACCCCGGGGGACTATGGCTACACCTTC.

CDR3 in amino acids: CASSQGHPGQGGTEAFF. The DNA for the CDR3 is TGCGCCAGCAGCCAAGGCCACCCAGGACAGGGAGGCACTGAAGCTTTCTTT. V usage is TRBV4-1 and J usage is TRBJ1-1; 8 nucleotides match TRBD1. In germline, CDR1 is MGHRA, CDR2 YSYEKL. V dropped 1 base and J dropped 4; count of bases not matched to a gene: 11. The CDR3 extends over 17 amino acids.

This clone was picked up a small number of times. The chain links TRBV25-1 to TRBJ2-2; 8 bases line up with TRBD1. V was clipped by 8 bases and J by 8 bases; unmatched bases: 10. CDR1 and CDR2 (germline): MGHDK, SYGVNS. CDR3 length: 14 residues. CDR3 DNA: TGTGCCAGCGCGCAGGGGGCGCCTTCTGGGGAGCTGTTTTTT. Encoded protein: CASAQGAPSGELFF.

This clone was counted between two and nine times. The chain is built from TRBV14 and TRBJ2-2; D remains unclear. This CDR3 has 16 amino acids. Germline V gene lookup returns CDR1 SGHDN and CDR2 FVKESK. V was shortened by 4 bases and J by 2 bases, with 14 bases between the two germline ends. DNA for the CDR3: TGTGCCAGCAGCCGTTCATGGCGGTCAAACACCGGGGAGCTGTTTTTT. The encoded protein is CASSRSWRSNTGELFF.

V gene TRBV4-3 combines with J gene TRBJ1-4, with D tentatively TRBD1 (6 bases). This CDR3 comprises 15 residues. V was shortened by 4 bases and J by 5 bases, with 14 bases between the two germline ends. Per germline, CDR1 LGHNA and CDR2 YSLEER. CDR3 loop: CASSPDTRGNEKLFF. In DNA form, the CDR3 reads TGCGCCAGCAGCCCCGACACCAGGGGAAATGAAAAACTGTTTTTT.

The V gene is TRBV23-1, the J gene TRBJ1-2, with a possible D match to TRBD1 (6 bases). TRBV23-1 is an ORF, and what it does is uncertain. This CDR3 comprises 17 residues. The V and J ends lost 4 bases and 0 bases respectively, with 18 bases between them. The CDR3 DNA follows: TGCGCCAGCAGTCGAGGTGGGTTGGCAGGGGCTAACTATGGCTACACCTTC. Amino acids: CASSRGGLAGANYGYTF.

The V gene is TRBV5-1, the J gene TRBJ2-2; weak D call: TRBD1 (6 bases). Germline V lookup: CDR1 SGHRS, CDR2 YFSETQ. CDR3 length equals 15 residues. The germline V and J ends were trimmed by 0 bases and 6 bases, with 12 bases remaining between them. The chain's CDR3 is CASSLDRVAPGELFF. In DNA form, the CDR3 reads TGCGCCAGCAGCTTGGACAGGGTGGCGCCCGGGGAGCTGTTTTTT.

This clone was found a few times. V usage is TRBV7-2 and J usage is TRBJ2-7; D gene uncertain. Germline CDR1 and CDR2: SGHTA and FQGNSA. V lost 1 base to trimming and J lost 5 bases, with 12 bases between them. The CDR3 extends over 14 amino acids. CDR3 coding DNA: TGTGCCAGCAGCTTAGGAATGGGCGAGCACGAGCAGTACTTC. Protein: CASSLGMGEHEQYF.

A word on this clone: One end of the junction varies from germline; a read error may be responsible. In DNA form, the CDR3 reads TGTTCCAGCAGCTTCTCGGACTATGGCTACACCTTC. This codes for CSSSFSDYGYTF. The chain couples TRBV7-9 to TRBJ1-2; D gene uncertain. In germline, CDR1 is SEHNR, CDR2 FQNEAQ (reference sequence). The length of the CDR3 is 12 residues.